This is a list of T cell receptor beta chains from one sample in a study of control samples from healthy donors and cancer patients. Generated by immunoSEQ multiplex PCR, the TCRdb table keeps only in-frame clones and is missing some. In the table there are about 120,000 clones, around 90% of which are singletons. Specimen: blood. These TCRs come from a man aged 40-49 years in good health. Both conserved end residues are trimmed from each CDR3. Each record gives: V gene, J gene, clone size, CDR3 protein. Clone size appears in some rows only: once, few, many, or a class for an expanded clone.

>TRBV7-4|TRBJ1-5|.
ASSLREAQPQH
>TRBV18|TRBJ1-5|.
ASSPGGSNQPQH
>TRBV30|TRBJ2-6|.
AWNKFSSGANVLT
>TRBV6-5|TRBJ1-1|.
ASSILEGGTEAF
>TRBV10-3|TRBJ2-1|.
AISESDRGGSYNEQF
>TRBV7-9|TRBJ1-2|.
ASSFQGSSGYT
>TRBV2|TRBJ1-2|.
ASSAGDGYT
>TRBV24-1|TRBJ1-3|few
ATKFISVPDTIY
>TRBV5-8|TRBJ1-5|.
ASSPDVLLTQGKQPQH
>TRBV5-6|TRBJ2-3|.
ASSFENTDTQY
>TRBV4-3|TRBJ1-4|.
ASSQKIATNEKLF
>TRBV15|TRBJ2-2|.
ATSRYTGELF
>TRBV4-3|TRBJ1-3|.
ASSQEPWGTIY
>TRBV18|TRBJ1-4|.
ASSPVRTGAEKLF
>TRBV7-8|TRBJ2-2|.
ASSLVRSNTGELF
>TRBV5-4|TRBJ1-4|.
ASSQDRLKLF
>TRBV25-1|TRBJ1-3|.
ASSDLPEGWHSGNTIY
>TRBV18|TRBJ1-1|once
ASSPSTGGRTEAF
>TRBV10-2|TRBJ1-1|.
ASSESLAEAF
>TRBV25-1|TRBJ2-7|.
ASSDSGTGFYEQY
>TRBV11-3|TRBJ1-6|.
ASSFTGVGSPLH